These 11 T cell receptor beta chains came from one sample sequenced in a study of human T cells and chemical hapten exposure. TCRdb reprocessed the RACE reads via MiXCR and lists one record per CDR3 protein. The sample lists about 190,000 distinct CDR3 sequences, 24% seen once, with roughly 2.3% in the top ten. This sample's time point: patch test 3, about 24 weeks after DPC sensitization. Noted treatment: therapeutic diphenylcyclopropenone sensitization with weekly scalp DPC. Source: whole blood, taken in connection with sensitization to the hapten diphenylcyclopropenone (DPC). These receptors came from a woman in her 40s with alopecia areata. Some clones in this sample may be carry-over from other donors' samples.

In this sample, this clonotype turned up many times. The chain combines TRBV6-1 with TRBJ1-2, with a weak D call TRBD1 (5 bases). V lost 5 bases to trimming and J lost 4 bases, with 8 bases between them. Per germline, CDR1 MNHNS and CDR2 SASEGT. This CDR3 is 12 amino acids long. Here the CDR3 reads CASSQQAYGYTF. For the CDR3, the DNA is TGTGCCAGCAGTCAACAGGCCTATGGCTACACCTTC.

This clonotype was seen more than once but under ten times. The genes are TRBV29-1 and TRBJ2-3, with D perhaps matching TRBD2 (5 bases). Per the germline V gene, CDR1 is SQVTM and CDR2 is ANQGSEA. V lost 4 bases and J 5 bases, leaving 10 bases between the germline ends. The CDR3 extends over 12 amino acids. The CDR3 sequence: CSVGLNLDTQYF. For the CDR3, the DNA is TGCAGCGTTGGACTAAACTTAGATACGCAGTATTTT.

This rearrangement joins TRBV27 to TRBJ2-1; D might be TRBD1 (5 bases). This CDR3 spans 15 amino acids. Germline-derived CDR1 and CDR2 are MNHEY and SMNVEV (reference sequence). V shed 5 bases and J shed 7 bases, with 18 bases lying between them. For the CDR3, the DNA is TGTGCCAGCAGTCCGTACTGGACAAAGGCAAATGAGCAGTTCTTC. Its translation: CASSPYWTKANEQFF.

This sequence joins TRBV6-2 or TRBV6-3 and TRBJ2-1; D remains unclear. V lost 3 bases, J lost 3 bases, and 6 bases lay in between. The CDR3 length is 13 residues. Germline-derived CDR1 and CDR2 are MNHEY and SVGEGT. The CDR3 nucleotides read TGTGCCAGCAGTTATCCCCGCTACAATGAGCAGTTCTTC. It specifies CASSYPRYNEQFF.

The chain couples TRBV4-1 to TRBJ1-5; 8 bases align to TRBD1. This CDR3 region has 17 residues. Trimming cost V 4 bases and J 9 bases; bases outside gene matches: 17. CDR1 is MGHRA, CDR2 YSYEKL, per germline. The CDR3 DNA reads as TGCGCCAGCAGCCCCACCATACACAGGGGGAGCTCATCGCCCCAGCATTTT. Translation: CASSPTIHRGSSSPQHF.

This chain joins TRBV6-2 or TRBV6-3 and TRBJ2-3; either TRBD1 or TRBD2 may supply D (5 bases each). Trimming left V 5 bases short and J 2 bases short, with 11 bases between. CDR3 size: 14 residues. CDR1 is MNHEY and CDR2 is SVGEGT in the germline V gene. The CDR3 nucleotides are TGTGCCAGCAGTCCGGGGCGGATCACAGATACGCAGTATTTT. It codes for CASSPGRITDTQYF.

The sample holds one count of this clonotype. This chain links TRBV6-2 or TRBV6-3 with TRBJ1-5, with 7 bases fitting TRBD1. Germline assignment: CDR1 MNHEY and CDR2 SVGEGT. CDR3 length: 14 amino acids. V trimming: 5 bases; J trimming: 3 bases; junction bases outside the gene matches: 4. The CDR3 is CASSRDSDNQPQHF. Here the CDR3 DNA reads TGTGCCAGCAGTCGGGACAGTGACAATCAGCCCCAGCATTTT.

The CDR3 nucleotides are TGTGCCAGCAGCTTACAGGCGGGAGGGAGAGTAGAGCAGTTCTTC. It specifies CASSLQAGGRVEQFF. The gene calls are TRBV7-6 and TRBJ2-1, with TRBD2 matching over 9 bases. The CDR3 sequence is 15 residues long. Per germline, CDR1 SGHVS and CDR2 FNYEAQ. V dropped 2 bases and J dropped 10; count of bases not matched to a gene: 9.

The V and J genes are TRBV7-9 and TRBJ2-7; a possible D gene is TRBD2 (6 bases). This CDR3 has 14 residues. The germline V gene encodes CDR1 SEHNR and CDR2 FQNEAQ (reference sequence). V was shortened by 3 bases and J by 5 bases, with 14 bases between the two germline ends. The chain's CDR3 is CASSFRQGGNEQYF. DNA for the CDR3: TGTGCCAGCAGCTTCAGGCAGGGAGGCAACGAGCAGTACTTC.

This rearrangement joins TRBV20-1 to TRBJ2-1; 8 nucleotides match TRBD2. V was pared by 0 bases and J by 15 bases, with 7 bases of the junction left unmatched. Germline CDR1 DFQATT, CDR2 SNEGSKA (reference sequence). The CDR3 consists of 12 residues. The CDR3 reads CSARDYSGKGFF. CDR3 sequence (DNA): TGCAGTGCTAGAGATTATAGCGGGAAGGGGTTCTTC.

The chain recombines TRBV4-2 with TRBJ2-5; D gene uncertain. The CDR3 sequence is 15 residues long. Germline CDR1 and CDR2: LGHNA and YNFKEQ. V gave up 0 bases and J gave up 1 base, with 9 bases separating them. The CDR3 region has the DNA TGTGCCAGCAGCCAAGATTCGGCAATCCAAGAGACCCAGTACTTC. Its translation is CASSQDSAIQETQYF.